Given below is one T cell receptor beta chain in context. V was clipped by 1 base and J by 9 bases; unmatched bases: 9. CDR1 is SGHTA and CDR2 is FQGNSA in the germline V gene. The CDR3 loop spans 16 amino acids. This PCR relied on a set of 60 Vbeta primers and 13 Jbeta primers. Some clones are missing from TCRdb's copy, which holds only in-frame ones; the method was immunoSEQ multiplex PCR. The data show over 120,000 clones, 70% to 85% seen once. This record belongs to a study of cytomegalovirus exposure and HLA in healthy donors. The rearrangement joins TRBV7-2 to TRBJ1-6; TRBD1 aligns across 7 bases. The sequence derives from a man aged 25-45 years in good health and CMV-seropositive. The specimen was PBMCs. The CDR3 bases are TGTGCCAGCAGCTTAGGGGGCAGGGGGTTAAGTTCACCCCTCCACTTT. This sequence encodes CASSLGGRGLSSPLHF.